This entry concerns a single T cell receptor (beta chain). Its antigen is currently unknown. Each CDR3 protein is one row after TCRdb ran MiXCR on the PCR reads. The sample records roughly 630,000 distinct CDR3 sequences, about 25% being singletons. This entry belongs to a study of molecular identifiers for immune sequencing clone quantification. On the study more broadly: Four of five splits of RNA from 20,000 or 100,000 naive CD8 cells were sequenced in replicates. General study results and limits: The study found clones above 20 RNA copies held over 99% of effector molecules and under 1% in naive cells. Reports indicate spiked Jurkat TCR RNA from one cell could be found among 900,000 to 1,000,000 naive cells.

Germline V gene lookup returns CDR1 LNHDA and CDR2 SQIVND (reference sequence). This CDR3 contains 15 residues. Germline trimming cut 1 base from V and 9 bases from J; bases unmatched to any gene: 7. The chain carries TRBV19 and TRBJ1-5; TRBD1 agrees at 9 bases. The receptor was derived from a human donor in good health. Some libraries in this study had Jurkat cell RNA spiked in. The sample consisted of naive CD8+ T cells from blood, with Jurkat cell RNA spiked in. Subset given: FACS-sorted CD8+CD4-CCR7+CD45RA+ naive T cells. The CDR3 DNA is TGTGCCAGTAGTATAGGGGGACAGGGCTTTAGGCCCCAGCATTTT. Translating it yields CASSIGGQGFRPQHF.